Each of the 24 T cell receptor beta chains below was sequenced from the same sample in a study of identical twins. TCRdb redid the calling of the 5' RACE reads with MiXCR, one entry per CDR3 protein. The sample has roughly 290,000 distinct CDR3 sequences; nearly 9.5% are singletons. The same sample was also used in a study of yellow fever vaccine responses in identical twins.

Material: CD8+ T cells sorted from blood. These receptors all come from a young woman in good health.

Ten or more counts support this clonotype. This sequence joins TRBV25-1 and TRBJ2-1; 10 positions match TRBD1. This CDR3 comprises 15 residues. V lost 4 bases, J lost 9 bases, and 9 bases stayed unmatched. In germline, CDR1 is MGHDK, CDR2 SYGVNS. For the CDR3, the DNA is TGTGCCAGCAGTGGGATACGACAGGGGGCGGGTGAGCAGTTCTTC. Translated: CASSGIRQGAGEQFF.

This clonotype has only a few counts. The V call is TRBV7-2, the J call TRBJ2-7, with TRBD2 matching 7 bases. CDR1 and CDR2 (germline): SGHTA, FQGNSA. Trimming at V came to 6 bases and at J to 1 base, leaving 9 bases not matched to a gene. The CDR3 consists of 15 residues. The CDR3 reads CASRTGGGSSYEQYF. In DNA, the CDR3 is TGTGCCAGCAGAACAGGAGGCGGGAGTTCCTACGAGCAGTACTTC.

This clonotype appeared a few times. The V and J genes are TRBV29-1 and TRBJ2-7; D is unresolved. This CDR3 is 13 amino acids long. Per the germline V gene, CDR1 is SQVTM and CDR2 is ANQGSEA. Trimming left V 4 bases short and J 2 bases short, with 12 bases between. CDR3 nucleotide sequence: TGCAGCGTTGGCTGGCGCTCACCCTACGAGCAGTACTTC. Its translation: CSVGWRSPYEQYF.

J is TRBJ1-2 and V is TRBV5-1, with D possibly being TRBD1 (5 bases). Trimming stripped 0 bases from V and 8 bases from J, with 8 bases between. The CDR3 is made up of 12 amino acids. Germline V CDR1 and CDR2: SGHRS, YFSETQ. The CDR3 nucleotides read TGCGCCAGCAGCTTGGAGGGGCCGGGCTACACCTTC. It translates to CASSLEGPGYTF.

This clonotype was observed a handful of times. CDR3 amino acids: CATRTGNTEAFF. The CDR3 DNA reads as TGCGCCACCCGGACAGGAAACACTGAAGCTTTCTTT. The chain has TRBV5-1 and TRBJ1-1; 7 nucleotides agree with TRBD1. The CDR3 has 12 amino acids. The trim removed 9 bases at V and 2 bases at J, leaving 4 bases unmatched. The germline V gene has CDR1 SGHRS and CDR2 YFSETQ.

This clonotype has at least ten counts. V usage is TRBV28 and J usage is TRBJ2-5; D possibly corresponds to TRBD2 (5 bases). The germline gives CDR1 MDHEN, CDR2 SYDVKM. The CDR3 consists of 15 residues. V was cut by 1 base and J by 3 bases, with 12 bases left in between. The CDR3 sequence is CASSLSTDFEETQYF. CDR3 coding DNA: TGTGCCAGCAGTTTATCCACGGACTTCGAAGAGACCCAGTACTTC.

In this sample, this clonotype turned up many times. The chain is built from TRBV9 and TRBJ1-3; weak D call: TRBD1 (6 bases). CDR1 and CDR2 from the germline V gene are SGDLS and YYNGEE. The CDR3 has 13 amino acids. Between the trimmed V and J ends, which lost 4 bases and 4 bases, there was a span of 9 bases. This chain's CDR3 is CASSPTGGNTIYF. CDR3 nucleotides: TGTGCCAGCAGCCCGACAGGCGGAAACACCATATATTTT.

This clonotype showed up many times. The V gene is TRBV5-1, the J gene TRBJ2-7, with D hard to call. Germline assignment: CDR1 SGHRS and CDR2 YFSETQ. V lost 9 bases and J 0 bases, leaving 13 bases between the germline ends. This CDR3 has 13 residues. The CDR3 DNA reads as TGCGCCACAAGAGAGGCAGACTCCTACGAGCAGTACTTC. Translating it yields CATREADSYEQYF.

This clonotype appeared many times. The DNA for the CDR3 is TGTGCCAGCTTCTCACCATTCAGTTACACCGGGGAGCTGTTTTTT. It translates to CASFSPFSYTGELFF. V and J are TRBV6-1 and TRBJ2-2; D is undetermined. This CDR3 contains 15 residues. Germline V gene sequence: CDR1 MNHNS, CDR2 SASEGT. V was shortened by 8 bases and J by 3 bases, with 16 bases between the two germline ends.

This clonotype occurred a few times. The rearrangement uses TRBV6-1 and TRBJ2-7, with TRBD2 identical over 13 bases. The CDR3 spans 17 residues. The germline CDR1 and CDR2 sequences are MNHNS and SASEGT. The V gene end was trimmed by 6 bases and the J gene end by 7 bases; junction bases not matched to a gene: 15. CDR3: CASRDRELAGGPEEQYF. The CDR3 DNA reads TGTGCCAGCAGAGACAGAGAACTAGCGGGAGGGCCAGAGGAGCAGTACTTC.

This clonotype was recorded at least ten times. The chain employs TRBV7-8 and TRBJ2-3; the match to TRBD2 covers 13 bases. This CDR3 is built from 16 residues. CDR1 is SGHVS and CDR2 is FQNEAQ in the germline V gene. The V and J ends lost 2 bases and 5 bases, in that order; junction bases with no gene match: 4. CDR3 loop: CASSLSGLAGLDTQYF. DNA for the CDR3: TGTGCCAGCAGCTTATCGGGACTAGCGGGATTAGATACGCAGTATTTT.

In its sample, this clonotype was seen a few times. The CDR3 sequence is CSARLRDGAIGELFF. The CDR3 DNA reads TGCAGTGCTAGACTTCGGGACGGAGCGATCGGGGAGCTGTTTTTT. This rearrangement joins TRBV20-1 to TRBJ2-2; D assignment may be TRBD1 or TRBD2 (5 bases each). Germline V gene lookup returns CDR1 DFQATT and CDR2 SNEGSKA (reference sequence). V was cut by 2 bases and J by 7 bases, with 17 bases left in between. This CDR3 has 15 amino acids.

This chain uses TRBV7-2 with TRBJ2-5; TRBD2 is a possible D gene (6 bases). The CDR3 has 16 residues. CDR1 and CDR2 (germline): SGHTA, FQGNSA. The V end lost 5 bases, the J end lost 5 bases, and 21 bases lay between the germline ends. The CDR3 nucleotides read TGTGCCAGCAGCGAGGGAGGAGCGGCACGGCCGGAGACCCAGTACTTC. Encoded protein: CASSEGGAARPETQYF.

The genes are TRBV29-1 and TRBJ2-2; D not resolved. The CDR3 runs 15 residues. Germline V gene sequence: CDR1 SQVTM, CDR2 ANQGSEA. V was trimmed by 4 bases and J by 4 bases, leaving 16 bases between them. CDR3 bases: TGCAGCGTTGGTTTATCGGACCGGGCCACCGGGGAGCTGTTTTTT. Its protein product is CSVGLSDRATGELFF.

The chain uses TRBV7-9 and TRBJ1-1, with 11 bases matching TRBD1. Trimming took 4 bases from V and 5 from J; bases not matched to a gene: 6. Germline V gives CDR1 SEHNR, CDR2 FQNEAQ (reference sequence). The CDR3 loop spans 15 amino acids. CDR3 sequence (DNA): TGTGCCAGCAGCTCCCGGACAGGGGGCGGGACTGAAGCTTTCTTT. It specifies CASSSRTGGGTEAFF. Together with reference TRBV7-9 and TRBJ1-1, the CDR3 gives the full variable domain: DTGVSQNPRHKITKRGQNVTFRCDPISEHNRLYWYRQTLGQGPEFLTYFQNEAQLEKSRLLSDRFSAERPKGSFSTLEIQRTEQGDSAMYLCASSSRTGGGTEAFFGQGTRLTVV.

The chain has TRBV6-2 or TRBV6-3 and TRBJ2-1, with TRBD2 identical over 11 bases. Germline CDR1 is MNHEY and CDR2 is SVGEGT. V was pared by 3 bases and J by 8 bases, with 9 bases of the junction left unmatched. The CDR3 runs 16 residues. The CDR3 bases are TGTGCCAGCAGTTATCGGGAACTAGCGGGAGACGATGAGCAGTTCTTC. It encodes CASSYRELAGDDEQFF.

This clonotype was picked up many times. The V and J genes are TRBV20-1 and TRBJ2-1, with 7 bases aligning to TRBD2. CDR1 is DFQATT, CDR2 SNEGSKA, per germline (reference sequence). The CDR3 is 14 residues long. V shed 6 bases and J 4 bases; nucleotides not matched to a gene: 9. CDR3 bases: TGCAGTGCAATATTAGCGGGCGGGTACAATGAGCAGTTCTTC. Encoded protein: CSAILAGGYNEQFF.

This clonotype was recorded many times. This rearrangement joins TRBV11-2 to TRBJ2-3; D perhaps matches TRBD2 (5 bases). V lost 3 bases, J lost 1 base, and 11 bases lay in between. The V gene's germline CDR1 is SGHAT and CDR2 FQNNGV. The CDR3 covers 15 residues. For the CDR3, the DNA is TGTGCCAGCAGCTTGGGCGGGTTTCGCACAGATACGCAGTATTTT. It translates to CASSLGGFRTDTQYF.

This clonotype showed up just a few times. CDR3 region: CASSLPRDRDNSPLHF. CDR3 sequence (DNA): TGTGCCAGCAGCCTGCCCCGGGACAGGGATAATTCACCCCTCCACTTT. The chain recombines TRBV13 with TRBJ1-6; 9 bases fit TRBD1. Trimming cost V 5 bases and J 5 bases; bases outside gene matches: 7. This CDR3 region has 16 residues. Germline V gives CDR1 PRHDT, CDR2 FYEKMQ (reference sequence).

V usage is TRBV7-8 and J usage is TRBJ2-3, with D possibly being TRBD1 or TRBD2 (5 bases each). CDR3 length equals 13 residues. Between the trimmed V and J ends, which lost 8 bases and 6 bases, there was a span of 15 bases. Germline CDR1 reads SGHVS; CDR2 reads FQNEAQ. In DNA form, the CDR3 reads TGTGCCAGCGTTGAATGGGGGTGGGATACGCAGTATTTT. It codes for CASVEWGWDTQYF.

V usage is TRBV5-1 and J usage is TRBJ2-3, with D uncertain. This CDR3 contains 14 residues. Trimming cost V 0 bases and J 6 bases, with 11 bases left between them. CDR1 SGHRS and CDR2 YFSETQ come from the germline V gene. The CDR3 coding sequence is TGCGCCAGCAGCTTGGCCTCGGCCTTGGATACGCAGTATTTT. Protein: CASSLASALDTQYF.

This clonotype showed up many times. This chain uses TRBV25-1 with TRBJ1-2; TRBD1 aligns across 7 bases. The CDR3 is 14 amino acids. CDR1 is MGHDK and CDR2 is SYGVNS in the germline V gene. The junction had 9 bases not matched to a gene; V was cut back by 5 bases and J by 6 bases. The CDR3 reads CASSLQGGGDGYTF. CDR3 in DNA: TGTGCCAGCAGTCTTCAGGGGGGCGGCGATGGCTACACCTTC.

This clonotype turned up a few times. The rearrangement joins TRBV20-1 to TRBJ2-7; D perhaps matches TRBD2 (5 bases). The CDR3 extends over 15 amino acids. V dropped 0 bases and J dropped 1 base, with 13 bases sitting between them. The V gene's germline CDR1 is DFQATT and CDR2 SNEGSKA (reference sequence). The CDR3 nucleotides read TGCAGTGCTAGAGATTCGGCGGGCCAATCCTACGAGCAGTACTTC. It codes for CSARDSAGQSYEQYF.

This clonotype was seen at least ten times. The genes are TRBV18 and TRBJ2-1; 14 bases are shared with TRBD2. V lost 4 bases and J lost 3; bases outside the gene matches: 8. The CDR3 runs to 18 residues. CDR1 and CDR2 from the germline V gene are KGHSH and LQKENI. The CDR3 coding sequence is TGTGCCAGCTCACGCGGGACTAGCGGGAGAGGTTACTACAATGAGCAGTTCTTC. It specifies CASSRGTSGRGYYNEQFF.